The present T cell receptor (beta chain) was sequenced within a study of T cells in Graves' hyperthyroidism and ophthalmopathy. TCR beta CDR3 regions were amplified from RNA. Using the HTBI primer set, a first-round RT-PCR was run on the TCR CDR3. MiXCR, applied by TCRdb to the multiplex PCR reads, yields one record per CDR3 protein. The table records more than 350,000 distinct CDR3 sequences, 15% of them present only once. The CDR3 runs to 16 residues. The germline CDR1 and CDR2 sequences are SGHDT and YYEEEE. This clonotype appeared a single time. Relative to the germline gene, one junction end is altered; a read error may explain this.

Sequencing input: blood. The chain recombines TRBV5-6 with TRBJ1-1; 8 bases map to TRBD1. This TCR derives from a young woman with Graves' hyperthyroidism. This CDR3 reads CASSPDRVLTLTKAFF. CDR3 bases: TGTGCCAGCAGCCCGGACAGGGTTCTGACCCTCACTAAAGCTTTCTTT.